This entry lists 13 T cell receptor beta chains sequenced from one sample in a study of T cells after yellow fever vaccination. TCRdb re-called the 5' RACE reads with MiXCR, one entry per CDR3 protein. The repertoire holds about 120,000 distinct CDR3 sequences, roughly 15% seen once, with roughly 47% in the top ten. Here the sequenced sample was CD8+ T cells sorted from PBMCs, taken 5 days after the yellow fever booster vaccination. The receptors originated from a man in his late teens or twenties who received the YFV17D yellow fever vaccine.

This clonotype showed up just a few times. The V and J genes are TRBV5-5 and TRBJ1-2, with D unresolved. CDR1 SGHKS and CDR2 YYEKEE come from the germline V gene (reference sequence). This CDR3 has 14 amino acids. The V end was cut by 4 bases, the J end by 8 bases, with 18 bases between. CDR3 residues: CASSPIGLVLGYTF. In nucleotides, the CDR3 is TGTGCCAGCAGCCCTATTGGACTCGTCCTCGGCTACACCTTC.

CDR3 protein: CASSQGTGAPYEQYV. The CDR3 DNA follows: TGTGCCAGCAGCCAAGGGACAGGAGCCCCCTACGAGCAGTACGTC. The chain joins TRBV3-1 to TRBJ2-7; TRBD1 matches at 7 bases. The CDR3 is 15 residues long. With V trimmed by 1 base and J by 2 bases, 5 bases remained unmatched. Per germline, CDR1 LGHDT and CDR2 YNNKEL (reference sequence).

The chain recombines TRBV4-2 with TRBJ1-2; perhaps TRBD1 as D (5 bases). CDR3 size: 15 residues. Germline V gene data show CDR1 as LGHNA and CDR2 as YNFKEQ. V gave up 0 bases and J gave up 1 base, with 9 bases separating them. CDR3 nucleotide sequence: TGTGCCAGCAGCCAAGATGAGGGGTATAACTATGGCTACACCTTC. It is translated as CASSQDEGYNYGYTF.

The V and J genes are TRBV12-3 or TRBV12-4 and TRBJ1-4; TRBD1 agrees at 8 bases. The V segment lost 5 bases and the J segment 2 bases; nucleotides outside the gene matches: 7. The CDR3 consists of 16 residues. Here the CDR3 reads CASSPGQAGTNEKLFF. The CDR3 DNA reads as TGTGCCAGCAGTCCGGGACAGGCGGGGACTAATGAAAAACTGTTTTTT.

This sequence joins TRBV6-5 and TRBJ2-1, with 8 bases aligning to TRBD2. CDR1 is MNHEY, CDR2 SVGAGI, per germline. CDR3 size: 14 residues. The J segment lost 6 bases and the V segment lost 2 bases, leaving 3 bases of the junction unmatched. CDR3 DNA sequence: TGTGCCAGCAGTTACGCCGGGGGGGCCAATGAGCAGTTCTTC. It encodes CASSYAGGANEQFF.

The rearrangement joins TRBV7-6 to TRBJ2-7; TRBD2 agrees at 11 bases. Trimming cost V 1 base and J 7 bases; bases outside gene matches: 3. Germline CDR1 SGHVS, CDR2 FNYEAQ. This CDR3 region has 14 residues. The DNA for the CDR3 is TGTGCCAGCAGCTTAGGGACTAGCGGGCAGGAGCAGTACTTC. As protein: CASSLGTSGQEQYF.

This clonotype was detected a few times. V gene TRBV9 combines with J gene TRBJ2-1; D is unresolved. Trimming left V 2 bases short and J 6 bases short, with 6 bases between. Germline V lookup: CDR1 SGDLS, CDR2 YYNGEE. The CDR3 covers 12 residues. This CDR3 is CASSVGSNEQFF. The CDR3 nucleotides read TGTGCCAGCAGCGTCGGTAGCAATGAGCAGTTCTTC. Full variable domain (rest looked up from reference TRBV9 and TRBJ2-1): DSGVTQTPKHLITATGQRVTLRCSPRSGDLSVYWYQQSLDQGLQFLIQYYNGEERAKGNILERFSAQQFPDLHSELNLSSLELGDSALYFCASSVGSNEQFFGPGTRLTVL.

In this sample, this clonotype turned up a few times. This chain uses TRBV28 with TRBJ2-7, with a possible D match to TRBD1 (5 bases). This CDR3 has 13 residues. V gave up 2 bases and J gave up 4 bases, with 9 bases separating them. Germline V gene sequence: CDR1 MDHEN, CDR2 SYDVKM. CDR3: CASSLTRAYEQYV. The CDR3 nucleotides are TGTGCCAGCAGTTTAACCAGGGCGTACGAGCAGTACGTC.

This chain connects TRBV7-3 to TRBJ1-4; D unclear. Trimming took 1 base from V and 2 from J, leaving 14 bases between them. The V gene's germline CDR1 is SGHTA and CDR2 FQGTGA. This CDR3 has 17 residues. The CDR3 region is CASSLKGISQTNEKLFF. DNA of the CDR3: TGTGCCAGCAGCTTAAAGGGAATTTCCCAGACTAATGAAAAACTGTTTTTT.

Only a few counts were recorded for this clonotype. The chain uses TRBV4-1 and TRBJ1-2; 7 bases fit TRBD1. Germline CDR1 is MGHRA and CDR2 is YSYEKL. V was pared by 0 bases and J by 7 bases, with 5 bases of the junction left unmatched. The CDR3 is 14 amino acids. Written as DNA, the CDR3 is TGCGCCAGCAGCCAAGAGTGGGACAGCCGTGGCTACACCTTC. It yields the protein CASSQEWDSRGYTF.

The chain joins TRBV5-4 to TRBJ2-7; 7 nucleotides agree with TRBD2. The V gene's germline CDR1 is SGHNT and CDR2 YYREEE (reference sequence). The CDR3 has 14 residues. Trimming took 1 base from V and 0 from J; bases not matched to a gene: 1. CDR3 sequence: CASSLRTSSYEQYF. DNA of the CDR3: TGTGCCAGCAGCTTGAGGACTAGCTCCTACGAGCAGTACTTC.

This chain joins TRBV4-3 and TRBJ2-1; D is possibly TRBD2 (7 bases). Per the germline V gene, CDR1 is LGHNA and CDR2 is YSLEER. This CDR3 is 15 amino acids long. V was cut by 6 bases and J by 9 bases, with 21 bases left in between. The CDR3 nucleotides read TGCGCCAGCAGACCACACAACTGGGGGGGCGTTGAGCAGTTCTTC. Translated, it gives CASRPHNWGGVEQFF.

This chain uses TRBV20-1 with TRBJ1-1, with 9 bases aligning to TRBD1. Germline CDR1 DFQATT, CDR2 SNEGSKA (reference sequence). V was pared by 6 bases and J by 3 bases, with 5 bases of the junction left unmatched. This CDR3 spans 13 amino acids. This CDR3 reads CSANRGLDTEAFF. The CDR3 coding sequence is TGCAGTGCCAACAGGGGGCTCGACACTGAAGCTTTCTTT.